This TCR beta chain was captured by sequencing in a study of identical twins. Broader study findings: Weaker excess sharing between twins was seen in beta out-of-frame sequences. It was out-of-frame TCR alpha sharing in monozygotic twins that models underestimated. Where out-of-frame alpha sequences were twin-shared, they showed excess low generation probability.

Of note for this clonotype: Its antigen is currently unknown.

Germline V CDR1 and CDR2: KGHSH, LQKENI. V lost 2 bases and J lost 3; bases outside the gene matches: 15. This CDR3 has 18 residues. MiXCR was run by TCRdb on the 5' RACE reads, yielding one entry per CDR3 protein. This table has about 890,000 distinct CDR3 sequences, 10% to 15% appearing once. This sample also belongs to another study, concerning yellow fever vaccine responses in identical twins.

The TCR originated in a woman younger than 30 in good health. The genes are TRBV18 and TRBJ1-1, with 7 bases that match TRBD1. The sample consisted of PBMCs. This chain's CDR3 is CASSPMSTGRSEDTEAFF. Here the CDR3 DNA reads TGTGCCAGCTCACCAATGTCGACAGGGCGTTCCGAGGACACTGAAGCTTTCTTT.